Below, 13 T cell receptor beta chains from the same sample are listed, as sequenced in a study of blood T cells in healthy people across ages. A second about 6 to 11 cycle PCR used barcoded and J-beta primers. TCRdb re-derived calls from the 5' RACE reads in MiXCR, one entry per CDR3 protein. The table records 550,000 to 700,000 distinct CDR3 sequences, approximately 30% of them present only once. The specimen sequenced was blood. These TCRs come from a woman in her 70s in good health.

The CDR3 reads CSVRARGSYNEQFF. The CDR3 DNA is TGCAGCGTTCGAGCCAGGGGCTCCTACAATGAGCAGTTCTTC. The gene calls are TRBV29-1 and TRBJ2-1, with D possibly TRBD1 on 6 matching bases. CDR1 and CDR2 from the germline V gene are SQVTM and ANQGSEA. The V end was cut by 5 bases, the J end by 0 bases, with 11 bases between. CDR3 length equals 14 residues.

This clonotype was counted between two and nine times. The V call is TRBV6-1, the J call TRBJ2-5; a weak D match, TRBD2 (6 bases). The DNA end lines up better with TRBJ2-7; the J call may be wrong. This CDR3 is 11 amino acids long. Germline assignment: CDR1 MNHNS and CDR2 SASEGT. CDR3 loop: CAEGGVYEQYF. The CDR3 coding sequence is TGTGCCGAGGGAGGAGTCTACGAGCAGTACTTC.

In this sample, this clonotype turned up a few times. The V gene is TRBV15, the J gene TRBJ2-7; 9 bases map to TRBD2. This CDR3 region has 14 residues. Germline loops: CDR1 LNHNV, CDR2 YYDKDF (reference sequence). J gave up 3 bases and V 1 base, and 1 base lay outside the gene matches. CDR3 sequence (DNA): TGTGCCACCAGCAGAGTTAGCGGGGGCTACGAGCAGTACTTC. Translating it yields CATSRVSGGYEQYF. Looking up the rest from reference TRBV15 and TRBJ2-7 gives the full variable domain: DAMVIQNPRYQVTQFGKPVTLSCSQTLNHNVMYWYQQKSSQAPKLLFHYYDKDFNNEADTPDNFQSRRPNTSFCFLDIRSPGLGDTAMYLCATSRVSGGYEQYFGPGTRLTVT.

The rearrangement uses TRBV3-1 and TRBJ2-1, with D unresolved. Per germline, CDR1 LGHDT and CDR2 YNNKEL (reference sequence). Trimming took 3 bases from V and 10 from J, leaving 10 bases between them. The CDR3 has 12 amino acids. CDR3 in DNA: TGTGCCAGCAGCCACAATAAGGGCGAGCAGTTCTTC. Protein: CASSHNKGEQFF.

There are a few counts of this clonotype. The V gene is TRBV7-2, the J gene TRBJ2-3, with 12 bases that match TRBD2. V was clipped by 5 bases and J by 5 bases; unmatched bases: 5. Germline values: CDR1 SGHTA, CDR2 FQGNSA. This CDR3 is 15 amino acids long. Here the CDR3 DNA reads TGTGCCAGCAGCGTGGGACTAGCGGGTCGAGATACGCAGTATTTT. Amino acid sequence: CASSVGLAGRDTQYF.

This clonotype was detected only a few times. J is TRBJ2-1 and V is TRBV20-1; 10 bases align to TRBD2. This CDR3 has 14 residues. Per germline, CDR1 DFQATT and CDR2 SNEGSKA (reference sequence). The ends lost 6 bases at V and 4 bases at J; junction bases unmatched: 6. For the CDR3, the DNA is TGCAGTGCCCGGGCTAGCGGGAGATACAATGAGCAGTTCTTC. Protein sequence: CSARASGRYNEQFF.

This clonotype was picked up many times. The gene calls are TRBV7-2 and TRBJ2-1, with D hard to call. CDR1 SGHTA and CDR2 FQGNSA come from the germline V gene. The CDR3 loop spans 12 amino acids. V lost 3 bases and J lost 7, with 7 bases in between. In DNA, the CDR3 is TGTGCCAGCAGCTTCTTCAGGAATGAGCAGTTCTTC. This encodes CASSFFRNEQFF.

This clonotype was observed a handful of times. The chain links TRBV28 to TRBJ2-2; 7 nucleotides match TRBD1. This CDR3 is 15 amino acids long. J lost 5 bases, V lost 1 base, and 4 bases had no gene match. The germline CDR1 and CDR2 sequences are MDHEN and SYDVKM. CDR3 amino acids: CASSLSAGGTGELFF. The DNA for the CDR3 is TGTGCCAGCAGTTTATCGGCAGGGGGTACCGGGGAGCTGTTTTTT.

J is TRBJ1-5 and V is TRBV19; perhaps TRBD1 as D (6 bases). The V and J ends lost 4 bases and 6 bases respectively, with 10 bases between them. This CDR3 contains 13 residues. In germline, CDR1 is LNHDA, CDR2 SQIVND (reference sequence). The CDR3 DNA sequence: TGTGCCAGTAGTAGGGGGCTAAGTCAGCCCCAGCATTTT. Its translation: CASSRGLSQPQHF. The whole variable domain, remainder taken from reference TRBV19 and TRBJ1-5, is DGGITQSPKYLFRKEGQNVTLSCEQNLNHDAMYWYRQDPGQGLRLIYYSQIVNDFQKGDIAEGYSVSREKKESFPLTVTSAQKNPTAFYLCASSRGLSQPQHFGDGTRLSIL.

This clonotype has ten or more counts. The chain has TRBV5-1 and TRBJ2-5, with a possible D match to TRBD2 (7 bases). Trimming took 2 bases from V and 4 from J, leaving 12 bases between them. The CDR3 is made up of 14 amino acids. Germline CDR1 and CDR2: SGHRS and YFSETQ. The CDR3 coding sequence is TGCGCCAGCAGCTTAGGGGGGGGGCCAGAGACCCAGTACTTC. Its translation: CASSLGGGPETQYF. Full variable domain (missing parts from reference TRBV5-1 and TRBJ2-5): KAGVTQTPRYLIKTRGQQVTLSCSPISGHRSVSWYQQTPGQGLQFLFEYFSETQRNKGNFPGRFSGRQFSNSRSEMNVSTLELGDSALYLCASSLGGGPETQYFGPGTRLLVL.

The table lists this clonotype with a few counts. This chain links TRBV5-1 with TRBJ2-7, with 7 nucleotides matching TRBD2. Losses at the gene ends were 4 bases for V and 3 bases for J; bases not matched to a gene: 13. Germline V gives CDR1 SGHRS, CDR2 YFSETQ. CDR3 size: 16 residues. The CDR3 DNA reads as TGCGCCAGCAGCCTCGGACGGGACTATGAAGACTACGAGCAGTACTTC. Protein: CASSLGRDYEDYEQYF. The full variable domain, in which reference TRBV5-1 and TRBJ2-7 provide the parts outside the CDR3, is KAGVTQTPRYLIKTRGQQVTLSCSPISGHRSVSWYQQTPGQGLQFLFEYFSETQRNKGNFPGRFSGRQFSNSRSEMNVSTLELGDSALYLCASSLGRDYEDYEQYFGPGTRLTVT.

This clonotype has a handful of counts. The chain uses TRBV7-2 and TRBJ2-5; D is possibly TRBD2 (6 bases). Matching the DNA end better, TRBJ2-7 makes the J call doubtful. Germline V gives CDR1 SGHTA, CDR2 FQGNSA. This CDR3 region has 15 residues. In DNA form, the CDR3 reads TGTGCCAGCAGCTTATTAAGGTCCGGGGGATCCGAGCAGTACTTC. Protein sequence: CASSLLRSGGSEQYF.

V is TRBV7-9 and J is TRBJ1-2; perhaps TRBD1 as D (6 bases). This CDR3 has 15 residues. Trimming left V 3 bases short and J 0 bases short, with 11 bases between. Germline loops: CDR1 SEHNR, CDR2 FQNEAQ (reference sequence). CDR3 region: CASSFTGRANYGYTF. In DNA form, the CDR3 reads TGTGCCAGCAGCTTCACAGGGAGAGCTAACTATGGCTACACCTTC.